The T cell receptor beta chain described here comes from a study of CXCR3-negative and CXCR3-positive naive CD8 T cells. The libraries of TRB cDNA were constructed through 5' RACE using UMI labels. Reanalyzing the 5' RACE reads, TCRdb keeps one entry per CDR3 protein, without DNA. Found here are about 130,000 distinct CDR3 sequences; the top ten clones hold roughly 0.29%. The sequenced sample was naive CXCR3- CD8+ T cells from blood. As for subset: CD45RO-CCR7+CD27+CD95- naive CD8+ T cells lacking CXCR3 (TNR3-). The receptor was isolated from a human donor in good health. Some clones in this sample may be carry-over from other donors' samples.

Here the CDR3 reads CSARDSWTGGNNEQFF. The chain uses TRBV20-1 and TRBJ2-1; no DNA is available, so the TRBD1 call from TCRdb remains unchecked. The germline V gene has CDR1 DFQATT and CDR2 SNEGSKA (reference sequence). CDR3 length: 16 amino acids.